This record looks at one TCR beta chain sequence and its context. TCRdb reprocessed the RT-PCR reads via MiXCR and lists one record per CDR3 protein. Of hundreds of thousands of distinct CDR3 sequences listed, 12% to 15% are singletons. From germline, CDR1 is KGHDR and CDR2 SFDVKD. The CDR3 loop spans 14 amino acids. Trimming removed 4 bases from V and 12 bases from J; junction bases left unmatched: 11. The receptor comes from a female donor in good health, serving as a healthy control. The sample consisted of memory CD4+ T cells from blood. The chain recombines TRBV24-1 with TRBJ2-1; 7 positions match TRBD1. DNA of the CDR3: TGTGCCACCAGTGACTATGGACAGGCCCGGGGGCAGTTCTTC. Protein: CATSDYGQARGQFF.